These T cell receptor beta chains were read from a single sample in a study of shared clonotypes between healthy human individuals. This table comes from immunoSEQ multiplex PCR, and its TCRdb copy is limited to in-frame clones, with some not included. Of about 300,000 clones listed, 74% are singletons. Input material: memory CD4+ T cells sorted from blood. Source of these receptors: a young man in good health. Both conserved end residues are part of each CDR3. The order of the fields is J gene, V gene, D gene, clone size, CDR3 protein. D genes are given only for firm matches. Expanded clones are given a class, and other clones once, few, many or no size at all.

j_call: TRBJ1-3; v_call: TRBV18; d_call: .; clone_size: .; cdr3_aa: CASSPVRGSGNTIYF
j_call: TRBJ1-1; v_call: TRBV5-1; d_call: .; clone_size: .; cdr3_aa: CASSQQAGTEAFF
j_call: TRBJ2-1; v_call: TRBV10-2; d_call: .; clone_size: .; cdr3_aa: CASNLGSGRGWNEQFF
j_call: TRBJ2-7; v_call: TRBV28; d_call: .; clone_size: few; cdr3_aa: CASSLELAFPYEQYF
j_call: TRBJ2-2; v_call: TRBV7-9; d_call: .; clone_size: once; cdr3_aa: CASSLNGAGELFF
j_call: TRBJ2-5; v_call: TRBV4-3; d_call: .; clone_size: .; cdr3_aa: CASSQALSSGETQYF
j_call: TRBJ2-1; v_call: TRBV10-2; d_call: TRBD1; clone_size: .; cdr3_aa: CASSVSGGWDEQFF
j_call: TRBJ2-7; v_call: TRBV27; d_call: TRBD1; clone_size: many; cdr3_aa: CASRVGQGVLYEQYF
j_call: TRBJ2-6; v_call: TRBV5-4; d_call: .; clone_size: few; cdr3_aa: CASSFGSRSGANVLTF
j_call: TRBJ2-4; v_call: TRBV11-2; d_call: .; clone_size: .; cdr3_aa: CASSALPRGAKNIQYF
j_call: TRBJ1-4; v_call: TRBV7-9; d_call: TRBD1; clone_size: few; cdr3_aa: CASSLLAGTGGMGNEKLFF
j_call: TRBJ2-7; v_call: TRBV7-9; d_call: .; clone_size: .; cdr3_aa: CASSLWFGEQYF
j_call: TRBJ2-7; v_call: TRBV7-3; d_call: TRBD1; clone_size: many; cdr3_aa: CASSLSGGNDEQYF
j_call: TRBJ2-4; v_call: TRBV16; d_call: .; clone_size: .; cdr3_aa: CASSPATSLAKNIQYF
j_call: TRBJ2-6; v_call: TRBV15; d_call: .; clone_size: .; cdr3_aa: CATSRGGTGANVLTF
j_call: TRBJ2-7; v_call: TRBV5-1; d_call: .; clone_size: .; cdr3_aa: CASSLVGSYEQYF
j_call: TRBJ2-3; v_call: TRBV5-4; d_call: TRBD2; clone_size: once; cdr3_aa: CASSLGPLFSGRSTDTQYF
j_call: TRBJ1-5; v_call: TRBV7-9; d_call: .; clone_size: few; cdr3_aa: CASSPGQYHGRNQPQHF
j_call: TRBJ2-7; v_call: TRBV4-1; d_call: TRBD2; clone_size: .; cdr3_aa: CASSQDLSRGDSYEQYF
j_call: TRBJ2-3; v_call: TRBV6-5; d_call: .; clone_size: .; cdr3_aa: CASTSSGSITDTQYF
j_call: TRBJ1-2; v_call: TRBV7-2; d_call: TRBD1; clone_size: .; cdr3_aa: CASSKISRGRDYGYTF
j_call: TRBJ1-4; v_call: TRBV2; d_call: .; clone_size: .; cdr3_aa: CASSSLRGSEKLFF
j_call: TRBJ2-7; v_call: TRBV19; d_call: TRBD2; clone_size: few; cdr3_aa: CASSPTGLAGEQYF
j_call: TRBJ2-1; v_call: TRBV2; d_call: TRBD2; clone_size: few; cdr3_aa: CASNPLAAEQFF
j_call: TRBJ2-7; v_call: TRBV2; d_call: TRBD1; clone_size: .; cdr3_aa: CASSARTGSYEQYF